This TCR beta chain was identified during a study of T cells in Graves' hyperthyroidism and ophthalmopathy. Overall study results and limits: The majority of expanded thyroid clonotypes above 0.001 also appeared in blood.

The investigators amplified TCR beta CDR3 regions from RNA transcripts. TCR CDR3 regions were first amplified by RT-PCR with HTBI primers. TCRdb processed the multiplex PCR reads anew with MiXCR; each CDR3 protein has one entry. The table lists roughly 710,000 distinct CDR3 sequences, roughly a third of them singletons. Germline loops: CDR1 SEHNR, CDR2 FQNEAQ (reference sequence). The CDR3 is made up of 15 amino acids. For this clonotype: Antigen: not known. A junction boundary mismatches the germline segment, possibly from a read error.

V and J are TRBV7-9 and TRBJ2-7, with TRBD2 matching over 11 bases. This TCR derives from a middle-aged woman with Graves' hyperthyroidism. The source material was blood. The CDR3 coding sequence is TGTGCCGGCAGCTTGGGGACTAGCGGAACCTACGAGCAGTACTTC. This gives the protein CAGSLGTSGTYEQYF.